The 13 T cell receptor beta chains below all came from one sample that was sequenced in a study of blood T cell repertoires in COVID-19. Produced via immunoSEQ multiplex PCR; TCRdb's table is partial and in-frame only. The sample holds more than 80,000 clones, around 76% seen once. Sample: peripheral blood. All receptors come from an elderly woman with active or convalescent COVID-19.

CDR3 amino acids: CASSNSPGGELFF. The CDR3 DNA follows: TGTGCCAGCAGCAATAGTCCCGGCGGGGAGCTGTTTTTT. The chain links TRBV9 to TRBJ2-2; D is unclear. The germline V gene has CDR1 SGDLS and CDR2 YYNGEE. This CDR3 is 13 amino acids long. Trimming took off 4 bases at V and 7 bases at J, with 11 bases between the two ends. Variable domain in full (rest from reference TRBV9 and TRBJ2-2): DSGVTQTPKHLITATGQRVTLRCSPRSGDLSVYWYQQSLDQGLQFLIQYYNGEERAKGNILERFSAQQFPDLHSELNLSSLELGDSALYFCASSNSPGGELFFGEGSRLTVL.

The chain has TRBV7-5 and TRBJ1-2; the table assigns TRBD1, which was not confirmed against the DNA. TRBV7-5 is annotated as a pseudogene. The CDR3 extends over 13 amino acids. In DNA, the CDR3 is TGTGCCAGAAGTGCAGGGGAATGTTATGGCTACACCTTC. It codes for CARSAGECYGYTF.

The table lists this clone with a count of one. The rearrangement uses TRBV2 and TRBJ2-6; D perhaps matches TRBD1 (6 bases). The CDR3 loop spans 14 amino acids. V lost 6 bases to trimming and J lost 2 bases, with 8 bases between them. From germline, CDR1 is SNHLY and CDR2 FYNNEI. The CDR3 reads CASRDRTGANVLTF. The CDR3, as DNA: TGTGCCAGCAGAGACAGGACTGGGGCCAACGTCCTGACTTTC.

The chain links TRBV4-3 to TRBJ2-7; tentatively, D is TRBD2 (5 bases). The germline gives CDR1 LGHNA, CDR2 YSLEER. The CDR3 is made up of 15 amino acids. Trimming cost V 1 base and J 5 bases, with 15 bases left between them. The CDR3 sequence: CASSQGLQSGDEQYF. CDR3 in DNA: TGCGCCAGCAGCCAAGGCCTTCAATCCGGGGACGAGCAGTACTTC.

The rearrangement uses TRBV6-6 and TRBJ2-4; 14 bases line up with TRBD2. The V and J ends lost 5 bases and 1 base, in that order; junction bases with no gene match: 10. The CDR3 consists of 19 residues. Looked up from germline, CDR1 is MNHNY and CDR2 is SVGAGI (reference sequence). CDR3 DNA: TGTGCCAGCAGTCTACGGAGGACTAGCGGGGGGCTGGCCAAAAACATTCAGTACTTC. It yields the protein CASSLRRTSGGLAKNIQYF.

The rearrangement uses TRBV7-2 and TRBJ1-4; 8 bases line up with TRBD1. This CDR3 has 14 residues. Germline V lookup: CDR1 SGHTA, CDR2 FQGNSA. Trimming took 1 base from V and 5 from J; bases not matched to a gene: 0. CDR3 region: CASSLGQGNEKLFF. In DNA, the CDR3 is TGTGCCAGCAGCTTAGGACAGGGGAATGAAAAACTGTTTTTT.

V usage is TRBV16 and J usage is TRBJ2-5; D is unclear. The CDR3 sequence is 13 residues long. Germline V gene data show CDR1 as KGHSY and CDR2 as FQNENV. V lost 2 bases, J lost 5 bases, and 9 bases lay in between. Here the CDR3 DNA reads TGTGCCAGCAGCCAAGGAACAGTTGAGACCCAGTACTTC. It codes for CASSQGTVETQYF.

The gene calls are TRBV2 and TRBJ1-6; TRBD1 matches 9 bases. The length of the CDR3 is 15 residues. Germline CDR1 is SNHLY and CDR2 is FYNNEI. After removal of 2 bases from V and 6 bases from J, the junction contained 2 bases not matched to a gene. The CDR3, as DNA: TGTGCCAGCAGTGAACTGACAGGGGGTAATTCACCCCTCCACTTT. Residues: CASSELTGGNSPLHF.

This clone was picked up a small number of times. This chain connects TRBV18 to TRBJ1-2; weak D call: TRBD1 (5 bases). CDR1 and CDR2 from the germline V gene are KGHSH and LQKENI. Trimming pared 6 bases from V and 7 bases from J, leaving 18 bases between. This CDR3 is built from 14 residues. Written as DNA, the CDR3 is TGTGCCAGCTCCCCCGGTGGAGGGGTGACTGGCTACACCTTC. Amino acids: CASSPGGGVTGYTF.

V usage is TRBV7-3 and J usage is TRBJ2-1; 7 nucleotides agree with TRBD1. This CDR3 has 13 amino acids. Trimming took 5 bases from V and 12 from J; bases not matched to a gene: 10. Germline V gene lookup returns CDR1 SGHTA and CDR2 FQGTGA. The CDR3 nucleotides are TGTGCCAGCAGCGTGGACAGGTCCGTGGGGCAGTTCTTC. Amino acid sequence: CASSVDRSVGQFF.

V and J are TRBV6-2 or TRBV6-3 and TRBJ2-1; maybe TRBD1 (5 bases). This CDR3 comprises 13 residues. V was trimmed by 2 bases and J by 6 bases, leaving 8 bases between them. From germline, CDR1 is MNHEY and CDR2 SVGEGT. CDR3 DNA: TGTGCCAGCAGTTACGGAAGGGGCAATGAGCAGTTCTTC. It specifies CASSYGRGNEQFF.

This clone has just a few counts. The chain uses TRBV5-4 and TRBJ2-3, with unresolved D. This CDR3 is built from 14 residues. The V gene's germline CDR1 is SGHNT and CDR2 YYREEE (reference sequence). The V and J ends lost 0 bases and 4 bases respectively, with 9 bases between them. The CDR3 nucleotides read TGTGCCAGCAGCTTGGAGCAACGAGCAGATACGCAGTATTTT. This translates into CASSLEQRADTQYF.

The genes are TRBV4-3 and TRBJ1-1, with a tentative D call TRBD1 (5 bases). V shed 4 bases and J shed 1 base, with 7 bases lying between them. Germline CDR1 LGHNA, CDR2 YSLEER. CDR3 length equals 13 residues. For the CDR3, the DNA is TGCGCCAGCAGCCTTGGACAGAACACTGAAGCTTTCTTT. Protein: CASSLGQNTEAFF.